This T cell receptor (beta chain) was obtained from a study of blood T cell repertoires in COVID-19. Turning to the study itself: PBMCs, B-cell-depleted T cells, or T cells were the source of the cDNA or gDNA that made up the material.

From germline, CDR1 is GTSNPN and CDR2 SVGIG (reference sequence). The CDR3 is 11 residues long. V was trimmed by 4 bases and J by 3 bases, leaving 7 bases between them. Sequenced by immunoSEQ multiplex PCR; TCRdb stores in-frame clones only, minus some. The table records roughly 120,000 clones, roughly nine tenths of them present only once. This clonotype originated in a man in his forties or fifties with acute or convalescent COVID-19. The chain recombines TRBV30 with TRBJ2-7; the D gene is possibly TRBD1 (6 bases). Input material: peripheral blood. The CDR3 DNA is TGTGCCTGGACAGGGGACTACGAGCAGTACTTC. Translation gives CAWTGDYEQYF.